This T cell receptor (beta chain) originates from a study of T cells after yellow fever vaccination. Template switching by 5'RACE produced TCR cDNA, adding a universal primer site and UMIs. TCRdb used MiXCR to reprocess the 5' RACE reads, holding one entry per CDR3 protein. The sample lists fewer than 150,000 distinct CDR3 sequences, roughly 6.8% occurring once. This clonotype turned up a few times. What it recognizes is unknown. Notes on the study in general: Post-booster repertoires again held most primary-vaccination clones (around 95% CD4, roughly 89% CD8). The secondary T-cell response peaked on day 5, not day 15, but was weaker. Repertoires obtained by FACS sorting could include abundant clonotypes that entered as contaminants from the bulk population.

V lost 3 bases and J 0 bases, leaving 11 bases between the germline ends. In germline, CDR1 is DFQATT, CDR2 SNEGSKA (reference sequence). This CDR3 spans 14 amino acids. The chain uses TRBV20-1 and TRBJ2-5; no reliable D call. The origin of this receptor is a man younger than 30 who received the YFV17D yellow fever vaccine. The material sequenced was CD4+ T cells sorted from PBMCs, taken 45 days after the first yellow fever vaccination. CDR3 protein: CSASPGQYQETQYF. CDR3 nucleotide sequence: TGCAGTGCTAGCCCTGGGCAGTACCAAGAGACCCAGTACTTC.